The 30 T cell receptor beta chains below all came from one sample that was sequenced in a study of blood T cell repertoires in COVID-19. Profiling relied on immunoSEQ multiplex PCR, and the TCRdb table lists in-frame clones only, not all of them. The sample comprises around 420,000 clones, over 75% of which are singletons, and roughly 2% rests with the top ten. Sequencing was performed on PBMCs or T cells enriched from blood (not recorded which). These receptors came from a woman between 40 and 55 years old with acute COVID-19.

This chain joins TRBV21-1 and TRBJ1-5; TRBD1 was called by the table and not checked on the DNA. TRBV21-1 corresponds to a pseudogene. This CDR3 region has 18 residues. The CDR3 coding sequence is TGTGCCAGCAGCCAAGGGGGGACAGGGGTCTTGGGCAATCAGCCCCAGCATTTT. Protein: CASSQGGTGVLGNQPQHF.

This chain joins TRBV4-1 and TRBJ2-7; 8 bases map to TRBD1. The germline gives CDR1 MGHRA, CDR2 YSYEKL. J lost 4 bases, V lost 3 bases, and 11 bases had no gene match. The CDR3 is 16 amino acids. The CDR3 sequence is CASSQDLGQDSYEQYF. The CDR3 nucleotides are TGCGCCAGCAGCCAGGACTTGGGACAGGATTCATACGAGCAGTACTTC.

This clone was detected only a few times. The V gene is TRBV29-1, the J gene TRBJ2-2; D is uncertain. Germline values: CDR1 SQVTM, CDR2 ANQGSEA. Trimming left V 4 bases short and J 4 bases short, with 7 bases between. This CDR3 has 12 residues. CDR3 residues: CSVGRGTGELFF. Written as DNA, the CDR3 is TGCAGCGTTGGGCGAGGCACCGGGGAGCTGTTTTTT.

V and J are TRBV5-3 and TRBJ2-1, with 8 bases identical to TRBD2. TRBV5-3 is known as an ORF, though its function is uncertain. V shed 6 bases, J shed 5 bases, and the junction held 10 bases outside the gene matches. The CDR3 spans 15 residues. CDR3 in amino acids: CARTLRGGLDNEQFF. CDR3 bases: TGTGCCAGAACCCTCCGGGGGGGCTTGGACAATGAGCAGTTCTTC.

This rearrangement joins TRBV9 to TRBJ2-1; 8 nucleotides match TRBD2. The germline V gene encodes CDR1 SGDLS and CDR2 YYNGEE. With 2 bases clipped from V and 6 bases from J, the junction kept 1 base outside the gene matches. The CDR3 is 13 amino acids. CDR3 loop: CASSVTSGNEQFF. The CDR3 DNA is TGTGCCAGCAGCGTTACTAGCGGCAATGAGCAGTTCTTC.

The chain uses TRBV6-2 or TRBV6-3 and TRBJ1-2; 10 bases align to TRBD1. Germline V lookup: CDR1 MNHEY, CDR2 SVGEGT. CDR3 size: 16 residues. Trimming took 2 bases from V and 8 from J; bases not matched to a gene: 11. The DNA for the CDR3 is TGTGCCAGCAGTTACCCGACAGGGGGCGGACGTAAGGGCTACACCTTC. Translation: CASSYPTGGGRKGYTF.

The chain couples TRBV6-1 to TRBJ1-5, with TRBD1 matching over 7 bases. V shed 6 bases and J 4 bases; nucleotides not matched to a gene: 3. The CDR3 is 13 residues long. CDR1 is MNHNS and CDR2 is SASEGT in the germline V gene. CDR3 nucleotides: TGTGCCAGCAGACCGGGACAGAATCAGCCCCAGCATTTT. Its protein product is CASRPGQNQPQHF.

The rearrangement links TRBV7-2 to TRBJ1-5; 8 bases are shared with TRBD1. Looked up from germline, CDR1 is SGHTA and CDR2 is FQGNSA. The V segment lost 5 bases and the J segment 7 bases; nucleotides outside the gene matches: 13. CDR3 length: 16 residues. The CDR3, as DNA: TGTGCCAGCAGCCCACGACTAAGGACAGGGAGCCAGCCCCAGCATTTT. It translates to CASSPRLRTGSQPQHF. The variable domain in full, with the rest retrieved from reference TRBV7-2 and TRBJ1-5, is GAGVSQSPSNKVTEKGKDVELRCDPISGHTALYWYRQSLGQGLEFLIYFQGNSAPDKSGLPSDRFSAERTGGSVSTLTIQRTQQEDSAVYLCASSPRLRTGSQPQHFGDGTRLSIL.

V is TRBV5-5 and J is TRBJ1-4; 9 bases map to TRBD1. The ends lost 0 bases at V and 8 bases at J; junction bases unmatched: 2. The CDR3 covers 14 residues. Germline V CDR1 and CDR2: SGHKS, YYEKEE (reference sequence). The CDR3 spells CASSLAGQGEKLFF. Here the CDR3 DNA reads TGTGCCAGCAGCTTGGCGGGACAGGGCGAAAAACTGTTTTTT. The full variable domain, in which reference TRBV5-5 and TRBJ1-4 provide the parts outside the CDR3, is DAGVTQSPTHLIKTRGQQVTLRCSPISGHKSVSWYQQVLGQGPQFIFQYYEKEERGRGNFPDRFSARQFPNYSSELNVNALLLGDSALYLCASSLAGQGEKLFFGSGTQLSVL.

The DNA for the CDR3 is TGCGCCAGCAGCCTCTCGGACAGAAACACTGAAGCTTTCTTT. This sequence encodes CASSLSDRNTEAFF. The gene calls are TRBV5-1 and TRBJ1-1; the D gene is possibly TRBD1 (6 bases). Germline values: CDR1 SGHRS, CDR2 YFSETQ. Trimming stripped 4 bases from V and 2 bases from J, with 12 bases between. The CDR3 runs 14 residues.

This chain connects TRBV5-6 to TRBJ1-2; D is unresolved. Germline V gene sequence: CDR1 SGHDT, CDR2 YYEEEE. This CDR3 region has 15 residues. The V end was cut by 1 base, the J end by 2 bases, with 12 bases between. This chain's CDR3 is CASSLPGEGNYGYTF. The CDR3 DNA is TGTGCCAGCAGCTTGCCCGGGGAGGGCAACTATGGCTACACCTTC.

The CDR3 sequence is CASSLKDEGVSNQPQHF. The CDR3, as DNA: TGTGCCAGCAGCTTAAAAGATGAGGGGGTGAGCAATCAGCCCCAGCATTTT. The chain recombines TRBV7-9 with TRBJ1-5; possibly TRBD1 for D (6 bases). The length of the CDR3 is 17 residues. Deletions cut 2 bases from V and 1 base from J, with 15 bases between. Germline values: CDR1 SEHNR, CDR2 FQNEAQ (reference sequence).

The CDR3 bases are TGTGCCAGCAGCTTGACAGGGAAATCCTATGGCTACACCTTC. It yields the protein CASSLTGKSYGYTF. This sequence joins TRBV7-2 and TRBJ1-2, with 7 bases matching TRBD1. After removal of 3 bases from V and 4 bases from J, the junction contained 5 bases not matched to a gene. The germline gives CDR1 SGHTA, CDR2 FQGNSA. This CDR3 is 14 amino acids long.

This clone was seen just once. The J gene is TRBJ1-4, the V gene TRBV30; no clear D. Germline V gene data show CDR1 as GTSNPN and CDR2 as SVGIG (reference sequence). The V gene lost 7 bases and the J gene lost 7 bases, with 16 bases spanning the gap. The CDR3 consists of 13 residues. The CDR3 loop reads CASSRGSAEKLFF. The CDR3 DNA reads as TGTGCCTCTTCGAGAGGTTCGGCTGAAAAACTGTTTTTT. Full variable domain (remainder filled in from reference TRBV30 and TRBJ1-4): SQTIHQWPATLVQPVGSPLSLECTVEGTSNPNLYWYRQAAGRGLQLLFYSVGIGQISSEVPQNLSASRPQDRQFILSSKKLLLSDSGFYLCASSRGSAEKLFFGSGTQLSVL.

V is TRBV4-2 and J is TRBJ2-7, with 8 positions matching TRBD2. The CDR3 is made up of 15 amino acids. V lost 1 base and J lost 1; bases outside the gene matches: 3. Germline V gene lookup returns CDR1 LGHNA and CDR2 YNFKEQ. The CDR3 loop reads CASSQASGRSYEQYF. The CDR3 bases are TGTGCCAGCAGCCAAGCTAGCGGGCGGTCCTACGAGCAGTACTTC.

The V call is TRBV7-8, the J call TRBJ1-1; no definite D call. V lost 5 bases, J lost 3 bases, and 10 bases lay in between. Germline V gene lookup returns CDR1 SGHVS and CDR2 FQNEAQ. CDR3 length equals 13 residues. The CDR3 region is CASSRNTDTEAFF. The CDR3 coding sequence is TGTGCCAGCAGCCGTAACACAGACACTGAAGCTTTCTTT.

The chain recombines TRBV5-1 with TRBJ2-5, with TRBD2 identical over 7 bases. The CDR3 has 12 residues. Germline loops: CDR1 SGHRS, CDR2 YFSETQ. V dropped 7 bases and J dropped 3; count of bases not matched to a gene: 3. CDR3 region: CASAGVEETQYF. CDR3 DNA: TGCGCCAGCGCGGGGGTAGAAGAGACCCAGTACTTC.

The V gene is TRBV14, the J gene TRBJ2-3, with D unresolved. Germline-derived CDR1 and CDR2 are SGHDN and FVKESK. The V and J ends lost 5 bases and 1 base respectively, with 7 bases between them. The CDR3 contains 13 residues. CDR3 coding DNA: TGTGCCAGCAGCTACCGGGGCACAGATACGCAGTATTTT. Residues: CASSYRGTDTQYF.

The J gene is TRBJ2-7, the V gene TRBV5-1; D call uncertain. Between the trimmed V and J ends, which lost 3 bases and 0 bases, there was a span of 7 bases. This CDR3 comprises 13 residues. Germline CDR1 SGHRS, CDR2 YFSETQ. CDR3 DNA sequence: TGCGCCAGCAGCTACCAGTCCTCCTACGAGCAGTACTTC. It translates to CASSYQSSYEQYF.

This rearrangement joins TRBV3-1 (or the pseudogene TRBV3-2) to TRBJ1-6; TRBD1 matches 8 bases. The CDR3 has 15 amino acids. J was trimmed by 8 bases and V by 4 bases; bases with no gene match: 7. The germline V gene has CDR1 LGHDT and CDR2 YNNKEL (reference sequence). This CDR3 is CASSLTGGDDSPLHF. The CDR3 nucleotides are TGTGCCAGCAGCCTCACAGGGGGAGACGATTCACCCCTCCACTTT.

The chain carries TRBV27 and TRBJ1-4, with D tentatively TRBD1 (6 bases). This CDR3 contains 15 residues. Trimming took off 8 bases at V and 5 bases at J, with 18 bases between the two ends. CDR1 and CDR2 from the germline V gene are MNHEY and SMNVEV (reference sequence). As DNA, the CDR3 is TGTGCCAGCGGAAACCGGGGGGGCGGCAATGAAAAACTGTTTTTT. Encoded protein: CASGNRGGGNEKLFF.

The chain uses TRBV5-1 and TRBJ2-7, with 10 bases lining up with TRBD1. J lost 5 bases, V lost 3 bases, and 5 bases had no gene match. The length of the CDR3 is 14 residues. Germline CDR1 and CDR2: SGHRS and YFSETQ. The CDR3 here is CASSSGTGANEQYF. CDR3 DNA sequence: TGCGCCAGCAGCTCCGGGACAGGGGCCAACGAGCAGTACTTC.

The chain combines TRBV27 with TRBJ1-2; 9 bases are a match to TRBD1. Per the germline V gene, CDR1 is MNHEY and CDR2 is SMNVEV (reference sequence). V gave up 6 bases and J gave up 6 bases; unmatched junction bases: 11. This CDR3 is 15 amino acids long. The CDR3: CASSETGQGWDGYTF. CDR3 DNA: TGTGCCAGCAGCGAGACGGGACAGGGTTGGGATGGCTACACCTTC.

The V and J genes are TRBV3-1 (or the pseudogene TRBV3-2) and TRBJ1-4, with TRBD1 as a possible D gene (6 bases). The germline CDR1 and CDR2 sequences are LGHDT and YNNKEL (reference sequence). The germline V and J ends were trimmed by 2 bases and 7 bases, with 14 bases remaining between them. The CDR3 has 15 amino acids. CDR3 sequence (DNA): TGTGCCAGCAGCCAACTTCCAGGGGAGGGTGAAAAACTGTTTTTT. Translated, it gives CASSQLPGEGEKLFF.

The chain joins TRBV4-2 to TRBJ1-4; 12 bases align to TRBD1. The CDR3 sequence is 15 residues long. The germline V gene has CDR1 LGHNA and CDR2 YNFKEQ. V was pared by 1 base and J by 7 bases, with 1 base of the junction left unmatched. For the CDR3, the DNA is TGTGCCAGCAGCCAAGGGGACAGGGGGCTTGAAAAACTGTTTTTT. Residues: CASSQGDRGLEKLFF.

This sequence joins TRBV27 and TRBJ1-6; TRBD1 might be the D (6 bases). CDR1 and CDR2 (germline): MNHEY, SMNVEV (reference sequence). Trimming left V 5 bases short and J 7 bases short, with 9 bases between. The CDR3 is 13 residues long. The CDR3 is CASSPTGNSPLHF. The DNA for the CDR3 is TGTGCCAGCAGTCCTACAGGGAATTCACCCCTCCACTTT.

V is TRBV19 and J is TRBJ1-5, with a weak D call TRBD1 (5 bases). CDR1 and CDR2 (germline): LNHDA, SQIVND (reference sequence). The CDR3 sequence is 17 residues long. Trimming pared 2 bases from V and 0 bases from J, leaving 14 bases between. Written as DNA, the CDR3 is TGTGCCAGTAGTATAAGACAGCTCCCTTATAGCAATCAGCCCCAGCATTTT. Translating it yields CASSIRQLPYSNQPQHF.

V usage is TRBV19 and J usage is TRBJ1-1; TRBD1 agrees at 9 bases. Trimming removed 6 bases from V and 3 bases from J; junction bases left unmatched: 8. The CDR3 totals 15 residues. Germline CDR1 and CDR2: LNHDA and SQIVND (reference sequence). DNA of the CDR3: TGTGCCAGTAGCCAAAGGAGGACAGGGGACACTGAAGCTTTCTTT. Translating it yields CASSQRRTGDTEAFF.

As to this clone: A junction boundary mismatches the germline segment, possibly from a read error. This chain uses TRBV18 with TRBJ2-2; 9 nucleotides line up with TRBD2. The germline V gene encodes CDR1 KGHSH and CDR2 LQKENI. The CDR3 extends over 17 amino acids. The CDR3 here is CASSPQSGGPNTGELFF. DNA for the CDR3: TGTGCCAGCTCACCCCAAAGCGGGGGGCCGAATACCGGGGAGCTGTTTTTT.

The rearrangement joins TRBV25-1 to TRBJ1-4, with D possibly being TRBD1 (5 bases). V lost 5 bases to trimming and J lost 4 bases, with 11 bases between them. Germline CDR1 is MGHDK and CDR2 is SYGVNS. This CDR3 spans 14 amino acids. DNA for the CDR3: TGTGCCAGCAGTAGGACGGGACTTAATGAAAAACTGTTTTTT. Protein sequence: CASSRTGLNEKLFF.